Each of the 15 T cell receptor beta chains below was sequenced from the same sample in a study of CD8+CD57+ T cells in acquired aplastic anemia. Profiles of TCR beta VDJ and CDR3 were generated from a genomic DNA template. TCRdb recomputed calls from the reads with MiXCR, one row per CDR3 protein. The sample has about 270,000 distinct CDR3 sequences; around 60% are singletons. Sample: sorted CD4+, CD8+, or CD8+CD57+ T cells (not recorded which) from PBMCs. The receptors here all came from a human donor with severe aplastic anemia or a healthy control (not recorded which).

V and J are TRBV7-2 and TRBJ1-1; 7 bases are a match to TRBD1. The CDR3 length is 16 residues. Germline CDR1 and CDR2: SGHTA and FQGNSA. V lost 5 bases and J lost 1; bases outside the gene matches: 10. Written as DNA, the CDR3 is TGTGCCAGCAGCCGGATACCGGGACAGCAGAACACTGAAGCTTTCTTT. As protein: CASSRIPGQQNTEAFF.

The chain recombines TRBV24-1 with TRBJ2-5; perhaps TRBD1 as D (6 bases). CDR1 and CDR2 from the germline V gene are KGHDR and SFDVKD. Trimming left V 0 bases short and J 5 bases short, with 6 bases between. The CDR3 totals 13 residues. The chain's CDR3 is CATSDLQGETQYF. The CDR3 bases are TGTGCCACCAGTGATTTGCAGGGGGAGACCCAGTACTTC.

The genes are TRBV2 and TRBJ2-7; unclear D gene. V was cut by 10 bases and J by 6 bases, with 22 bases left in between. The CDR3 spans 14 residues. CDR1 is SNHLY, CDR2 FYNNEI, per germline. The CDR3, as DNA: TGTGCCACCAGGAGAGACGCCAACTACGGCGAGCAGTACTTC. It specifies CATRRDANYGEQYF.

In DNA form, the CDR3 reads TGTGCCAGCAGTAAGGGACAGACCTACGAGCAGTACTTC. Translation gives CASSKGQTYEQYF. V and J are TRBV6-5 and TRBJ2-7; TRBD1 agrees at 7 bases. Trimming took 5 bases from V and 2 from J; bases not matched to a gene: 3. Germline loops: CDR1 MNHEY, CDR2 SVGAGI. This CDR3 spans 13 amino acids.

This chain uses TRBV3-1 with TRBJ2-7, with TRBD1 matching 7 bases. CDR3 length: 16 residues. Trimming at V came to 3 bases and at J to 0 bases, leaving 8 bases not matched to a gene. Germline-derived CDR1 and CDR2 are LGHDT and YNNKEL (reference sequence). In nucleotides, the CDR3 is TGTGCCAGCAGCCAGAGGACAGGACTTCACTCCTACGAGCAGTACTTC. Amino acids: CASSQRTGLHSYEQYF.

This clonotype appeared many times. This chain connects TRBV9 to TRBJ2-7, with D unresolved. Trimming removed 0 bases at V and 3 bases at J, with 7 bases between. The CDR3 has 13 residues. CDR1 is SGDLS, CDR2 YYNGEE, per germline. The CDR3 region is CASSVVDGYEQYF. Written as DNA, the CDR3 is TGTGCCAGCAGCGTAGTAGATGGCTACGAGCAGTACTTC.

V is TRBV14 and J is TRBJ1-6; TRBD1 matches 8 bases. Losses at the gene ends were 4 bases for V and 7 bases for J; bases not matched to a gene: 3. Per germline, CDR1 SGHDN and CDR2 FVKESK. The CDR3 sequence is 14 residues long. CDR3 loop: CASSLRGLNSPLHF. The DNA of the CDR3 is TGTGCCAGCAGCCTCAGGGGGCTAAATTCACCCCTCCACTTT.

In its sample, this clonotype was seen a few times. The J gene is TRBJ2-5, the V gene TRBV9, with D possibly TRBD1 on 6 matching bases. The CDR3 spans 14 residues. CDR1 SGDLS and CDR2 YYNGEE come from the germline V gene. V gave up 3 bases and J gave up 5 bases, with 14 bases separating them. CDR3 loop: CASSGGGMGETQYF. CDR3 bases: TGTGCCAGCAGCGGAGGGGGTATGGGGGAGACCCAGTACTTC.

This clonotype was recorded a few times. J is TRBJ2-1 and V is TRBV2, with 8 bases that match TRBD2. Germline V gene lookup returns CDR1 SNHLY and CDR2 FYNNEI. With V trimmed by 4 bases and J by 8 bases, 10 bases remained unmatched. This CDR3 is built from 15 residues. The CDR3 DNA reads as TGTGCCAGCAGTGTACAAGCGGGAGTCGGGGATGAGCAGTTCTTC. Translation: CASSVQAGVGDEQFF.

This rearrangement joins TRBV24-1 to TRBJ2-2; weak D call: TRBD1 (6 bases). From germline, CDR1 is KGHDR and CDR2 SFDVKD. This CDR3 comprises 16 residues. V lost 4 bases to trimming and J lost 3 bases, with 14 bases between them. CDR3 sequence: CATSDPDRIDTGELFF. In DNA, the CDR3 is TGTGCCACCAGTGACCCGGACAGAATAGACACCGGGGAGCTGTTTTTT.

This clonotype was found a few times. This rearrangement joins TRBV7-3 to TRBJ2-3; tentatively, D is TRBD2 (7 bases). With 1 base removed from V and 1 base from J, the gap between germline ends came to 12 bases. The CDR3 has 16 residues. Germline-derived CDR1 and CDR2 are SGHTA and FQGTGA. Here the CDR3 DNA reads TGTGCCAGCAGCTTAAATGGAGGGGGGGGCACAGATACGCAGTATTTT. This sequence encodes CASSLNGGGGTDTQYF.

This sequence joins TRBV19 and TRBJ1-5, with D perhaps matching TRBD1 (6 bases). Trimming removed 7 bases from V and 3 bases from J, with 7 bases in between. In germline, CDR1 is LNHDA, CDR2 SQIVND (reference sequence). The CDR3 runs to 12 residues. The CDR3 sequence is CASNRVNQPQHF. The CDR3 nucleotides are TGTGCCAGTAACAGGGTCAATCAGCCCCAGCATTTT.

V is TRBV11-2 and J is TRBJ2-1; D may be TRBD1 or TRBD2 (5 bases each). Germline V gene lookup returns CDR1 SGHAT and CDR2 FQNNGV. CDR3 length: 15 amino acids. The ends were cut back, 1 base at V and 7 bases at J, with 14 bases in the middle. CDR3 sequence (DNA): TGTGCCAGCAGCTTAGTTGGGGGACCGGGAAATGAGCAGTTCTTC. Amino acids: CASSLVGGPGNEQFF.

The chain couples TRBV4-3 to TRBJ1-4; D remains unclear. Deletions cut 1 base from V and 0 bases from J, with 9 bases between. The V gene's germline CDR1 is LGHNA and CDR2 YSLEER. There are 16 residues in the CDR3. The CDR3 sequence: CASSQAGRTTNEKLFF. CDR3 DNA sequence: TGCGCCAGCAGCCAAGCTGGACGGACAACTAATGAAAAACTGTTTTTT.

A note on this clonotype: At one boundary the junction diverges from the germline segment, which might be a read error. The DNA for the CDR3 is TGCGCCAGCAGCACACTGGATTGGGGACAAGGGGGCTACACCTTC. This sequence encodes CASSTLDWGQGGYTF. The rearrangement links TRBV7-8 to TRBJ1-2, with D possibly matching TRBD1 (6 bases). The CDR3 has 15 amino acids. Germline V gene sequence: CDR1 SGHVS, CDR2 FQNEAQ.